A selection of T cell receptor beta chains follows, all from one sample in a study of T cells after yellow fever vaccination. TCRdb re-called the 5' RACE reads through MiXCR, storing one row per CDR3 protein. The sample contains hundreds of thousands of distinct CDR3 sequences, around 20% of which appear only once. The sequencing here drew on PBMCs, taken before the yellow fever booster vaccination. These receptors were collected from a man aged 18 to 30 who received the YFV17D yellow fever vaccine. The CDR3 runs from the conserved cysteine through the conserved F or W. Each record gives: J gene, V gene, CDR3 protein.

J: TRBJ1-5; V: TRBV5-6; CDR3: CASSFGQGDYSNQPKHF
J: TRBJ1-6; V: TRBV6-5; CDR3: CASSYSSGSYNSPLHF
J: TRBJ2-3; V: TRBV5-1; CDR3: CASSPYRQGGADTQYF
J: TRBJ1-2; V: TRBV5-1; CDR3: CASSWGQGKNTF
J: TRBJ2-1; V: TRBV7-9; CDR3: CASSAGQGVYNEQFF
J: TRBJ1-1; V: TRBV5-1; CDR3: CASSLAGGQGTFF
J: TRBJ2-1; V: TRBV15; CDR3: CATSRQSFLAGQFF
J: TRBJ2-3; V: TRBV5-6; CDR3: CASSLFGGGPHTQYF
J: TRBJ2-5; V: TRBV12-3/TRBV12-4; CDR3: CASTQGPETQYF
J: TRBJ2-1; V: TRBV5-1; CDR3: CASEQGAGYNEQFF
J: TRBJ2-2; V: TRBV11-2; CDR3: CASSRDRASSAGKLFF
J: TRBJ1-6; V: TRBV9; CDR3: CASSVGGRVASNSPLHF
J: TRBJ1-1; V: TRBV4-1; CDR3: CASRHPLGRGNTEAFF
J: TRBJ1-5; V: TRBV12-3/TRBV12-4; CDR3: CASSTGQENQPQHF
J: TRBJ1-1; V: TRBV7-6; CDR3: CASSQSLNTEAFF
J: TRBJ2-3; V: TRBV7-9; CDR3: CASSSLAGSSTDTQYF
J: TRBJ1-6; V: TRBV4-2; CDR3: CASSQERGSPLHF
J: TRBJ2-3; V: TRBV6-5; CDR3: CASSYSPLPGDTQYF
J: TRBJ2-3; V: TRBV7-2; CDR3: CASSPGVSGGILGTDTQYF
J: TRBJ2-3; V: TRBV7-3; CDR3: CASSLFGVGGDTQYF
J: TRBJ2-2; V: TRBV28; CDR3: CASARAGELFF
J: TRBJ2-1; V: TRBV19; CDR3: CASSSRGGHDEQFF
J: TRBJ2-2; V: TRBV10-3; CDR3: CAITPGLAGVSGELFF
J: TRBJ2-5; V: TRBV3-1; CDR3: CASSPRDESQYF
J: TRBJ1-4; V: TRBV3-1; CDR3: CASSQGARGEKLFF
J: TRBJ2-1; V: TRBV5-1; CDR3: CASSTAQGVTSNEQFF
J: TRBJ2-7; V: TRBV6-5; CDR3: CASSIRTSGGEQYF
J: TRBJ2-7; V: TRBV11-2; CDR3: CASSSGTSGDPYEQYF
J: TRBJ1-5; V: TRBV15; CDR3: CATSRDSEGIQPQHF
J: TRBJ1-1; V: TRBV7-9; CDR3: CASSLAPGVNTEAFF
J: TRBJ2-1; V: TRBV5-5; CDR3: CAMWCRSSYNEQFF
J: TRBJ2-5; V: TRBV6-5; CDR3: CASTLPGGETQYF
J: TRBJ2-3; V: TRBV27; CDR3: CASSSLAFSTDTQYF
J: TRBJ2-1; V: TRBV28; CDR3: CASSFGVNNEQFF
J: TRBJ2-2; V: TRBV15; CDR3: CATSRLGGQAHTGELFF
J: TRBJ1-1; V: TRBV29-1; CDR3: CSVEEGMNTEAFF
J: TRBJ2-3; V: TRBV24-1; CDR3: CATSDRSTSTDTQYF
J: TRBJ2-7; V: TRBV25-1; CDR3: CASSDLQGTYEQYF
J: TRBJ2-6; V: TRBV15; CDR3: CATSRPTGTNVLTF
J: TRBJ2-5; V: TRBV7-9; CDR3: CASSLEHLQETQYF
J: TRBJ2-1; V: TRBV2; CDR3: CASSERDSVSVF
J: TRBJ2-3; V: TRBV7-2; CDR3: CASSLGEATGADTQYF
J: TRBJ2-5; V: TRBV7-9; CDR3: CASAYRGSQETQYF
J: TRBJ1-5; V: TRBV6-6; CDR3: CASSYSDRGQPQHF
J: TRBJ2-4; V: TRBV15; CDR3: CATSSRSGGGGKNIQYF
J: TRBJ2-2; V: TRBV5-1; CDR3: CASSLGGGPGELFF
J: TRBJ1-3; V: TRBV4-3; CDR3: CASSQDNKYLGNTIYF
J: TRBJ2-5; V: TRBV4-1; CDR3: CASSQVSGGPYGYQETQYF
J: TRBJ2-2; V: TRBV5-1; CDR3: CASSLEFANTGELFF
J: TRBJ1-3; V: TRBV10-3; CDR3: CAISEKGNTIYF
J: TRBJ2-5; V: TRBV6-1; CDR3: CASSEASTSGRETQYF
J: TRBJ1-1; V: TRBV5-1; CDR3: CASSRTAALEAFF
J: TRBJ2-7; V: TRBV7-2; CDR3: CASSLQGYEQYF
J: TRBJ2-1; V: TRBV12-3/TRBV12-4; CDR3: CASSPGSGGYNEQFF
J: TRBJ2-3; V: TRBV11-2; CDR3: CASSSFVLTDTQYF